This entry concerns a single T cell receptor beta chain. Its antigen remains unidentified. UMI-labeled 5' RACE TRB cDNA libraries were prepared from the cells. For each CDR3 protein, TCRdb gives one entry from its re-call of the 5' RACE reads, without DNA. The sample has approximately 39,000 distinct CDR3 sequences, and its top ten clones hold roughly 15%. These data come from a study of CXCR3-negative and CXCR3-positive naive CD8 T cells. Study-level findings and limits: Comparably high diversity marked both naive subsets, whereas memory CD8+ cells had much lower diversity. Expression of CXCR3 was partially reduced after cryopreservation, and fresh PBMCs were used in most assays.

Looked up from germline, CDR1 is SSHAT and CDR2 is FNYEAQ (reference sequence). The CDR3 runs 16 residues. The chain joins TRBV7-7 to TRBJ2-2. The clonotype comes from a human donor in good health. Some clones in this sample may be carry-over from other donors' samples. The material sequenced was memory CD8+ T cells from blood. The CDR3 sequence: CASSLKWAANTGELFF.